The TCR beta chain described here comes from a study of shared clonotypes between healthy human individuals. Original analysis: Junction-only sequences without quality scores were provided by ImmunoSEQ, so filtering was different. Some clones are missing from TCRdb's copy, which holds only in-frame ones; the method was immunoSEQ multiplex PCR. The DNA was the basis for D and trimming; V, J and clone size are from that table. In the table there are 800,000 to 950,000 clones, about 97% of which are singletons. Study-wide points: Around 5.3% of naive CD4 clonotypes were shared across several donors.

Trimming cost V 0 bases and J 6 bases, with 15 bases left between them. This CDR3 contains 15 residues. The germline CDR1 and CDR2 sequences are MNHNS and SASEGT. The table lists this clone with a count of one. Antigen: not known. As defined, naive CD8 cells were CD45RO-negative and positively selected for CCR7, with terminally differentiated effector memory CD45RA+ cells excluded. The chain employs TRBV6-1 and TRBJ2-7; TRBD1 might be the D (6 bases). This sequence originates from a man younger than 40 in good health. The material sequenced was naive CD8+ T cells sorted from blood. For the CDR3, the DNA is TGTGCCAGCAGTGAAGCGCTTCTACAGGGATCCGAGCAGTACTTC. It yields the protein CASSEALLQGSEQYF.